These 18 T cell receptor beta chains originate from one sample sequenced in a study of neurological immune-mediated disorders. TCRdb itself ran the 5' RACE reads through MiXCR, one entry per CDR3 protein. The data contain about 62,000 distinct CDR3 sequences, 3.5% to 4.5% of them seen just once; the ten biggest clones take up over 2%. Sequenced sample: PBMCs. The receptor set was obtained from a woman in her forties or fifties with multiple sclerosis.

This clonotype was seen many times. The chain combines TRBV12-3 or TRBV12-4 with TRBJ1-5; no clear D. This CDR3 region has 13 residues. The V end was cut by 3 bases, the J end by 7 bases, with 10 bases between. CDR3 in DNA: TGTGCCAGCAGTTTTGAACGCTTCCAGCCCCAGCATTTT. Protein: CASSFERFQPQHF.

About this clonotype: This may stem from a read error, because a much larger clone lies one nucleotide away. The chain employs TRBV28 and TRBJ2-5, with TRBD2 matching over 7 bases. Germline-derived CDR1 and CDR2 are MDHEN and SYDVKM. The CDR3 covers 13 residues. The CDR3 DNA is TGTGCCAGCAGGGGAGGGCCGGGAGAGACCCTGTACTTC. Its translation is CASRGGPGETLYF.

This clonotype occurred a few times. This rearrangement joins TRBV12-3 or TRBV12-4 to TRBJ1-1; a weak D match, TRBD1 (6 bases). The CDR3 sequence is 15 residues long. V was shortened by 4 bases and J by 5 bases, with 17 bases between the two germline ends. The CDR3 spells CASSSGWGAETEAFF. The CDR3 coding sequence is TGTGCCAGCAGTTCTGGGTGGGGGGCTGAGACTGAAGCTTTCTTT.

This clonotype has at least ten counts. V and J are TRBV3-1 and TRBJ2-1, with 15 bases aligning to TRBD2. The germline gives CDR1 LGHDT, CDR2 YNNKEL (reference sequence). This CDR3 is 17 amino acids long. The V gene end was trimmed by 4 bases and the J gene end by 2 bases; junction bases not matched to a gene: 3. The CDR3 DNA sequence: TGTGCCAGCAGCCTCGGACTAGCGGGAGGGCCCTACAATGAGCAGTTCTTC. Its translation: CASSLGLAGGPYNEQFF.

This clonotype was counted at least ten times. The V gene is TRBV4-3, the J gene TRBJ1-4; D not resolved. The CDR3 extends over 15 amino acids. V lost 2 bases to trimming and J lost 1 base, with 8 bases between them. From germline, CDR1 is LGHNA and CDR2 YSLEER. The CDR3 sequence is CASSQRSVTNEKLFF. Written as DNA, the CDR3 is TGCGCCAGCAGCCAAAGGAGTGTAACTAATGAAAAACTGTTTTTT.

This clonotype was counted many times. The chain employs TRBV7-9 and TRBJ1-2; D remains unclear. There are 14 residues in the CDR3. CDR1 is SEHNR and CDR2 is FQNEAQ in the germline V gene (reference sequence). V was cut by 1 base and J by 3 bases, with 9 bases left in between. The CDR3 DNA reads as TGTGCCAGCAGCTTAGGCGTCAGTCACTATGGCTACACCTTC. This sequence encodes CASSLGVSHYGYTF.

This clonotype was seen a few times. This clone may be a read error of a much larger clone one base away. J is TRBJ2-5 and V is TRBV20-1, with D tentatively TRBD2 (5 bases). This CDR3 spans 15 amino acids. V lost 0 bases, J lost 3 bases, and 14 bases lay in between. Germline V gives CDR1 DFQATT, CDR2 SNEGSKA (reference sequence). Written as DNA, the CDR3 is TGCAGTGCTAGAGATGGCACTAGAGTGGAAGAGACCCAGTACTTC. Protein product: CSARDGTRVEETQYF.

This clonotype was recorded many times. The chain has TRBV5-1 and TRBJ2-5; no firm D call. V was clipped by 0 bases and J by 2 bases, with 11 bases between them. The CDR3 totals 15 residues. Germline CDR1 and CDR2: SGHRS and YFSETQ. CDR3 amino acids: CASSLADPPQETQYF. CDR3 sequence (DNA): TGCGCCAGCAGCTTGGCGGATCCCCCACAAGAGACCCAGTACTTC.

This clonotype was seen many times. The chain uses TRBV20-1 and TRBJ2-2; no reliable D call. The CDR3 length is 16 residues. Trimming took 4 bases from V and 4 from J, leaving 19 bases between them. Germline CDR1 reads DFQATT; CDR2 reads SNEGSKA (reference sequence). The CDR3 sequence: CSATSPLGKGTGELFF. The DNA of the CDR3 is TGCAGTGCTACGTCCCCATTGGGGAAGGGCACCGGGGAGCTGTTTTTT.

This clonotype was counted ten times or more. The J gene is TRBJ1-2, the V gene TRBV29-1, with TRBD1 matching over 8 bases. Germline CDR1 is SQVTM and CDR2 is ANQGSEA. The V and J ends lost 6 bases and 9 bases, in that order; junction bases with no gene match: 15. The CDR3 covers 14 residues. CDR3 DNA: TGCAGCGTGACAGGACAGGGATTGGAGTATCGCTACACCTTC. This encodes CSVTGQGLEYRYTF.

This clonotype was found many times. This rearrangement joins TRBV14 to TRBJ2-7, with 11 bases matching TRBD2. Germline V gives CDR1 SGHDN, CDR2 FVKESK. The V and J ends lost 5 bases and 7 bases, in that order; junction bases with no gene match: 4. CDR3 length equals 13 residues. The CDR3 coding sequence is TGTGCCAGCAGCGGACTAGCGGGTAAGGAGCAGTACTTC. This encodes CASSGLAGKEQYF.

At least ten counts were recorded for this clonotype. This sequence joins TRBV20-1 and TRBJ2-1; 9 positions agree with TRBD2. This CDR3 has 15 residues. The junction had 6 bases not matched to a gene; V was cut back by 3 bases and J by 3 bases. Germline V CDR1 and CDR2: DFQATT, SNEGSKA (reference sequence). Here the CDR3 reads CSASRLAGIYNEQFF. The CDR3 nucleotides are TGCAGTGCTAGTCGCCTAGCGGGAATCTACAATGAGCAGTTCTTC.

At least ten counts were recorded for this clonotype. The chain is built from TRBV27 and TRBJ1-5; D remains unclear. Trimming shortened V by 0 bases and J by 0 bases, and 3 bases separated the two germline ends. The CDR3 runs 14 residues. CDR1 is MNHEY, CDR2 SMNVEV, per germline (reference sequence). CDR3 nucleotides: TGTGCCAGCAGTTTATCAGGTAGCAATCAGCCCCAGCATTTT. Amino acids: CASSLSGSNQPQHF.

This clonotype was observed at least ten times. The CDR3 nucleotides read TGCGCCAGCAGCACCAGGGGTGAGGCAGATACGCAGTATTTT. It codes for CASSTRGEADTQYF. The chain has TRBV5-1 and TRBJ2-3, with a weak D call TRBD1 (6 bases). Trimming took 4 bases from V and 4 from J, leaving 13 bases between them. Germline values: CDR1 SGHRS, CDR2 YFSETQ. CDR3 length: 14 residues.

This clonotype has ten or more counts. V usage is TRBV12-5 and J usage is TRBJ1-5, with D possibly being TRBD1 (6 bases). The germline V gene has CDR1 LGHNT and CDR2 FRNRAP. The ends were cut back, 6 bases at V and 4 bases at J, with 16 bases in the middle. The CDR3 loop spans 15 amino acids. CDR3 nucleotide sequence: TGTGCTAGTGGCGCCGGGACACAAACAAATCAGCCCCAGCATTTT. Its protein is CASGAGTQTNQPQHF.

In its sample, this clonotype was seen many times. The chain links TRBV19 to TRBJ2-5; D remains unclear. Trimming left V 1 base short and J 1 base short, with 10 bases between. From germline, CDR1 is LNHDA and CDR2 SQIVND (reference sequence). The CDR3 runs to 15 residues. The CDR3 sequence: CASSIVIGIQETQYF. As DNA, the CDR3 is TGTGCCAGTAGTATAGTTATCGGTATCCAAGAGACCCAGTACTTC.

This clonotype appeared a few times. The CDR3 sequence is CASSRGTVSTNTGELFF. The CDR3 nucleotides read TGTGCCAGCAGCCGAGGGACAGTCAGTACGAACACCGGGGAGCTGTTTTTT. The genes are TRBV5-5 and TRBJ2-2; 7 nucleotides line up with TRBD1. This CDR3 has 17 amino acids. The germline gives CDR1 SGHKS, CDR2 YYEKEE (reference sequence). The trim removed 4 bases at V and 0 bases at J, leaving 9 bases unmatched.

This clonotype appeared many times. The V call is TRBV7-2, the J call TRBJ2-3; TRBD2 aligns across 8 bases. V shed 3 bases, J shed 3 bases, and the junction held 2 bases outside the gene matches. The CDR3 length is 14 residues. Germline V CDR1 and CDR2: SGHTA, FQGNSA. The CDR3: CASSLSGRTDTQYF. In DNA form, the CDR3 reads TGTGCCAGCAGCTTGAGCGGGAGAACAGATACGCAGTATTTT.